This passage covers 20 T cell receptor beta chains from one sample sequenced in a study of cytomegalovirus exposure and HLA in healthy donors. TCRdb's copy holds only in-frame clones and misses some; the assay was immunoSEQ multiplex PCR. The table lists over 200,000 clones, around 90% of them singletons. Material: PBMCs. Receptors originate from a woman aged 18-35 years in good health and CMV-seronegative.

This chain connects TRBV6-5 to TRBJ2-7; 7 positions agree with TRBD1. Germline CDR1 is MNHEY and CDR2 is SVGAGI. Losses at the gene ends were 5 bases for V and 4 bases for J; bases not matched to a gene: 8. The CDR3 loop spans 14 amino acids. The CDR3 sequence is CASSLPRTGYEQYF. CDR3 coding DNA: TGTGCCAGCAGTCTTCCCCGGACAGGATACGAGCAGTACTTC.

The V gene is TRBV19, the J gene TRBJ2-6; D unresolved. The ends were cut back, 5 bases at V and 0 bases at J, with 8 bases in the middle. CDR3 length: 15 amino acids. Germline V CDR1 and CDR2: LNHDA, SQIVND (reference sequence). CDR3: CASSVHNSGANVLTF. Written as DNA, the CDR3 is TGTGCCAGTAGTGTGCACAACTCTGGGGCCAACGTCCTGACTTTC.

The chain links TRBV28 to TRBJ2-2; 10 bases are shared with TRBD1. The junction had 7 bases not matched to a gene; V was cut back by 2 bases and J by 7 bases. The CDR3 spans 16 residues. Germline values: CDR1 MDHEN, CDR2 SYDVKM. DNA of the CDR3: TGTGCCAGCAGTTTACCTGGGACAGGGGAGGACGGGGAGCTGTTTTTT. It codes for CASSLPGTGEDGELFF.

The chain couples TRBV19 to TRBJ2-1, with 10 nucleotides matching TRBD1. The CDR3 has 13 amino acids. V gave up 4 bases and J gave up 7 bases; unmatched junction bases: 1. CDR1 is LNHDA, CDR2 SQIVND, per germline (reference sequence). CDR3: CASSRQGANEQFF. The CDR3 DNA is TGTGCCAGTAGTAGACAGGGGGCAAATGAGCAGTTCTTC.

The CDR3 bases are TGTGCCAGTAGTACCGGGAGGGGTAATCAGCCCCAGCATTTT. As protein: CASSTGRGNQPQHF. The chain couples TRBV19 to TRBJ1-5, with D possibly matching TRBD1 (5 bases). Germline CDR1 LNHDA, CDR2 SQIVND (reference sequence). Between the trimmed V and J ends, which lost 4 bases and 4 bases, there was a span of 11 bases. The CDR3 runs to 14 residues. The full variable domain, in which reference TRBV19 and TRBJ1-5 provide the parts outside the CDR3, is DGGITQSPKYLFRKEGQNVTLSCEQNLNHDAMYWYRQDPGQGLRLIYYSQIVNDFQKGDIAEGYSVSREKKESFPLTVTSAQKNPTAFYLCASSTGRGNQPQHFGDGTRLSIL.

The chain has TRBV5-1 and TRBJ1-1, with D possibly matching TRBD1 (6 bases). Germline V gene lookup returns CDR1 SGHRS and CDR2 YFSETQ. V lost 4 bases and J 3 bases, leaving 13 bases between the germline ends. The CDR3 spans 14 residues. The chain's CDR3 is CASSRQGGDTEAFF. The CDR3 bases are TGCGCCAGCAGCCGCCAAGGGGGGGACACTGAAGCTTTCTTT.

DNA of the CDR3: TGCGCCAGCTCCGACAGGACAGAGCAGTACTTC. Protein: CASSDRTEQYF. The chain is built from TRBV5-1 and TRBJ2-7; tentative D call: TRBD1 (6 bases). Germline V lookup: CDR1 SGHRS, CDR2 YFSETQ. V was clipped by 7 bases and J by 7 bases, with 12 bases between them. The CDR3 length is 11 residues.

V gene TRBV15 combines with J gene TRBJ1-5; 9 nucleotides agree with TRBD1. CDR1 LNHNV and CDR2 YYDKDF come from the germline V gene (reference sequence). The V gene end was trimmed by 5 bases and the J gene end by 3 bases; junction bases not matched to a gene: 11. The CDR3 runs to 17 residues. CDR3 DNA sequence: TGTGCCACCAGCTCGAACCCCCGGGACAGGGTCAATCAGCCCCAGCATTTT. As protein: CATSSNPRDRVNQPQHF.

This clone showed up just a few times. The chain employs TRBV30 and TRBJ1-2, with 8 bases aligning to TRBD1. CDR1 and CDR2 from the germline V gene are GTSNPN and SVGIG (reference sequence). The CDR3 has 13 amino acids. V shed 6 bases, J shed 4 bases, and the junction held 7 bases outside the gene matches. The CDR3 DNA is TGTGCCTGCATCGGACAGGGAACCTATGGCTACACCTTC. The encoded protein is CACIGQGTYGYTF.

The chain has TRBV15 and TRBJ2-3, with 9 bases identical to TRBD2. The CDR3 length is 15 residues. Germline values: CDR1 LNHNV, CDR2 YYDKDF (reference sequence). The ends lost 2 bases at V and 0 bases at J; junction bases unmatched: 0. CDR3 in DNA: TGTGCCACCAGCAGACTAGCGGGGAGCACAGATACGCAGTATTTT. Translating it yields CATSRLAGSTDTQYF.

Turning to this clone: Other nucleotide sequences in the sample specify the same CDR3. The chain combines TRBV27 with TRBJ2-7, with 9 bases fitting TRBD1. CDR3 length equals 15 residues. Germline trimming cut 5 bases from V and 2 bases from J; bases unmatched to any gene: 7. Germline V gene sequence: CDR1 MNHEY, CDR2 SMNVEV (reference sequence). CDR3 sequence: CASSLGTGLTYEQYF. CDR3 DNA: TGTGCCAGCAGTCTTGGGACAGGGCTAACCTACGAGCAGTACTTC.

The CDR3, as DNA: TGTGCCAGCAGTTCCGGGACTAGCGGGGGGAATGAGCAGTTCTTC. Protein sequence: CASSSGTSGGNEQFF. The chain has TRBV6-5 and TRBJ2-1; 15 nucleotides match TRBD2. CDR1 MNHEY and CDR2 SVGAGI come from the germline V gene. V trimming: 4 bases; J trimming: 7 bases; junction bases outside the gene matches: 2. The CDR3 has 15 amino acids.

The chain recombines TRBV5-1 with TRBJ2-7; 10 nucleotides match TRBD1. The CDR3 contains 15 residues. Germline V gene lookup returns CDR1 SGHRS and CDR2 YFSETQ. V trimming: 7 bases; J trimming: 9 bases; junction bases outside the gene matches: 16. The CDR3 spells CASPYPQDRGVVQYV. The CDR3 DNA reads TGCGCCAGCCCCTATCCTCAGGACAGGGGGGTGGTGCAGTACGTC.

The V gene is TRBV6-5, the J gene TRBJ1-2; D is unresolved. In germline, CDR1 is MNHEY, CDR2 SVGAGI. The CDR3 spans 15 residues. Deletions cut 6 bases from V and 2 bases from J, with 16 bases between. The CDR3 DNA reads TGTGCCAGCAGCCCCACGGGAAGCCAGAACTATGGCTACACCTTC. This gives the protein CASSPTGSQNYGYTF.

The chain combines TRBV15 with TRBJ2-7; 7 bases agree with TRBD2. V trimming: 1 base; J trimming: 0 bases; junction bases outside the gene matches: 9. Germline V gene lookup returns CDR1 LNHNV and CDR2 YYDKDF (reference sequence). This CDR3 has 17 residues. CDR3: CATSRVFVRGSSYEQYF. In DNA form, the CDR3 reads TGTGCCACCAGCAGAGTCTTCGTGCGGGGGAGCTCCTACGAGCAGTACTTC.

V usage is TRBV28 and J usage is TRBJ2-7, with 10 bases matching TRBD1. V dropped 1 base and J dropped 1; count of bases not matched to a gene: 7. The CDR3 runs 17 residues. The germline CDR1 and CDR2 sequences are MDHEN and SYDVKM. As DNA, the CDR3 is TGTGCCAGCAGTTTATTCGGACAGGGGGGTAATTCCTACGAGCAGTACTTC. Translated, it gives CASSLFGQGGNSYEQYF.

The rearrangement links TRBV12-5 to TRBJ2-1; 9 bases align to TRBD2. V trimming: 3 bases; J trimming: 7 bases; junction bases outside the gene matches: 7. This CDR3 comprises 15 residues. CDR1 LGHNT and CDR2 FRNRAP come from the germline V gene. CDR3 DNA sequence: TGTGCTAGTGGTTTTGGGACTAGCACCAAGAATGAGCAGTTCTTC. Translation: CASGFGTSTKNEQFF.

This clone was counted only a few times. The chain combines TRBV27 with TRBJ1-5; 7 nucleotides agree with TRBD1. V shed 5 bases and J 0 bases; nucleotides not matched to a gene: 4. Germline V gives CDR1 MNHEY, CDR2 SMNVEV (reference sequence). The CDR3 sequence is 15 residues long. CDR3 in DNA: TGTGCCAGCAGTAAAGGACAGGCTAGCAATCAGCCCCAGCATTTT. It encodes CASSKGQASNQPQHF.

The chain employs TRBV27 and TRBJ2-3; 8 bases fit TRBD1. This CDR3 has 15 residues. Germline CDR1 is MNHEY and CDR2 is SMNVEV (reference sequence). Trimming removed 5 bases from V and 4 bases from J; junction bases left unmatched: 8. The CDR3 is CASSLGQGIADTQYF. Written as DNA, the CDR3 is TGTGCCAGCAGTCTCGGACAGGGTATCGCAGATACGCAGTATTTT.

The chain employs TRBV28 and TRBJ2-7; TRBD2 is a possible D gene (7 bases). Trimming removed 2 bases at V and 6 bases at J, with 14 bases between. CDR1 and CDR2 (germline): MDHEN, SYDVKM. The CDR3 spans 14 residues. CDR3 amino acids: CASSLQAGALEQYV. For the CDR3, the DNA is TGTGCCAGCAGTTTACAGGCGGGGGCCCTCGAGCAGTACGTC.